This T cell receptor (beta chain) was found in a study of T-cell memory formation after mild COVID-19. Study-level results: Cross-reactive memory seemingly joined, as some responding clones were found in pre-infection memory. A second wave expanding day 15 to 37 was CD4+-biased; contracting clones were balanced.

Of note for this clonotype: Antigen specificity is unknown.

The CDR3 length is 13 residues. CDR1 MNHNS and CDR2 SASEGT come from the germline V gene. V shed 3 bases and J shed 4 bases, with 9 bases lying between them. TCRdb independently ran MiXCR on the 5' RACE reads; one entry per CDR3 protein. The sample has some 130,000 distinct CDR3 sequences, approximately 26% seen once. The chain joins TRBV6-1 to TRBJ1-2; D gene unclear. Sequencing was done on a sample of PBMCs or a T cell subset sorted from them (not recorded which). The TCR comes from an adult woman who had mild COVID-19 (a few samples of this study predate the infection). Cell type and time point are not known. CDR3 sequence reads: CASSDAGPYGYTF. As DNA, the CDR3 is TGTGCCAGCAGTGACGCCGGACCCTATGGCTACACCTTC.